The entry below gives a single T cell receptor beta chain sequence along with its context. Antigen unknown. The data stem from a study of graft-versus-host responses after intestinal transplantation. Study-level background: Recipients had multivisceral, liver-intestinal, or isolated intestinal transplants. Recipients were all induced with anti-thymocyte globulin, then given tacrolimus and steroids for approximately 3 years. Study-wide points: Allograft clonal ratios (graft-versus-host to host-versus-graft) were high in patients who had graft-donor T cell macrochimerism. GvH clones were found in recipient marrow; some appeared first in ileum or blood.

The CDR3 loop spans 13 amino acids. From germline, CDR1 is MNHEY and CDR2 SVGAGI. Trimming took off 8 bases at V and 10 bases at J, with 15 bases between the two ends. Profiled with immunoSEQ multiplex PCR; TCRdb holds only in-frame clones, not every one. The sample has roughly 99,000 clones, about 82% seen once; the top ten hold more than 1.4%. The sequence was obtained from a human patient who received an intestinal transplant, so some T cells may come from the graft donor. The sample consisted of PBMCs, taken 255 days after intestinal transplant. This chain connects TRBV6-5 to TRBJ1-6; tentative D call: TRBD1 (6 bases). CDR3 loop: CASAAGAGSPLHF. The CDR3 nucleotides are TGTGCCAGCGCAGCAGGGGCAGGGTCACCCCTCCACTTT.